Listed below are T cell receptor beta chains from one sample, sequenced in a study of human T cells and chemical hapten exposure. TCRdb fed the RACE reads into MiXCR, producing one record per CDR3 protein. Of a few hundred thousand distinct CDR3 sequences in the sample, around 5% were seen once. Specimen: whole blood, collected in connection with sensitization to the hapten diphenylcyclopropenone (DPC). The receptors stem from a young woman with alopecia areata. Some clones in this sample may be carry-over from other donors' samples. Both conserved end residues are trimmed from each CDR3. Where a row states a size, it is once, few, many or the class of an expanded clone; other rows omit it.

clone size,J gene,V gene,CDR3 protein
few,TRBJ1-1,TRBV11-2,ASSFSGRKNTEAF
few,TRBJ1-1,TRBV5-1,ASSLGRQGAAEAF
NA,TRBJ1-2,TRBV9,ASSHGQTNYGYT
NA,TRBJ2-3,TRBV6-5,ASSRTSGGLDTQY
few,TRBJ2-2,TRBV3-1,ASSQGLGHPGELF
few,TRBJ1-2,TRBV5-4,ASSFTGTGDGYT
NA,TRBJ2-3,TRBV5-1,ASRGPPDSTDTQY
few,TRBJ2-1,TRBV2,ASSEGGTFNEQF
NA,TRBJ2-5,TRBV5-1,ASSYGLAGRETQY
few,TRBJ2-7,TRBV5-6,ASNRRGPWYEQY
NA,TRBJ2-5,TRBV5-1,ASSLRLAGGGETQY
few,TRBJ2-7,TRBV9,ASSPSPNRAHEQY
many,TRBJ2-3,TRBV7-9,ASSRGLADTQY